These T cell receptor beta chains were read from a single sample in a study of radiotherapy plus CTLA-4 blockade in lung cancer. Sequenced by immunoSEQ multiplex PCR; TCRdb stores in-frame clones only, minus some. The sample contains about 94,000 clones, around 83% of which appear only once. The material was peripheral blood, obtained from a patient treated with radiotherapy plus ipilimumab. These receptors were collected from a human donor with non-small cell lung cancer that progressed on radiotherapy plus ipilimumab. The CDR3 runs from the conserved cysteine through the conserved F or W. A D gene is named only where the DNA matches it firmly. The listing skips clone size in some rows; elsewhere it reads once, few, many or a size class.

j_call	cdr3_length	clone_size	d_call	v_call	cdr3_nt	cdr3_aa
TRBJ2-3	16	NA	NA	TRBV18	TGTGCCAGCTCACTACTGGAACTGACTAGCACAGATACGCAGTATTTT	CASSLLELTSTDTQYF
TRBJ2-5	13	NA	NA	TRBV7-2	TGTGCCAGCAGCGCAGGACCGGAAGAGACCCAGTACTTC	CASSAGPEETQYF
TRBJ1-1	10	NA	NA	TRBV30	TGTGCCTGGAGAGACCCTGAAGCTTTCTTT	CAWRDPEAFF
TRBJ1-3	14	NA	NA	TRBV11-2	TGTGCCAGCAGCTTAGGGGAGGTTGGGAACACCATATATTTT	CASSLGEVGNTIYF
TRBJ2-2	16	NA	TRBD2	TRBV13	TGTGCCAGCAGCAGGCTAGCGGGAGCTTTGACCGGGGAGCTGTTTTTT	CASSRLAGALTGELFF
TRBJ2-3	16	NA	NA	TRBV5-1	TGCGCCACCCGGGACCCCCGGGCCCCTAGCACAGATACGCAGTATTTT	CATRDPRAPSTDTQYF
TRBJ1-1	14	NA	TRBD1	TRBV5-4	TGTGCCAGCAGCCCCGACAGGGTGGACGGGCGGGCTTTCTTT	CASSPDRVDGRAFF
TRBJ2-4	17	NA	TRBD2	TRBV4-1	TGCGCCAGCAGCCAACCACTAGCGGGAGGGGCCAAAAACATTCAGTACTTC	CASSQPLAGGAKNIQYF
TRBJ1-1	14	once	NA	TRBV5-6	TGTGCCCGCCGCTTTGACAGGCGGGCCACTGAAGCTTTCTTT	CARRFDRRATEAFF
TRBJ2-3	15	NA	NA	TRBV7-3	TGTGCCAGCAGCTTGATACCAGGTAGCACAGATACGCAGTATTTT	CASSLIPGSTDTQYF
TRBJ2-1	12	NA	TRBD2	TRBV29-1	TGCAGCGTTCGACGGGAGGGGAATGAGCAGTTCTTC	CSVRREGNEQFF
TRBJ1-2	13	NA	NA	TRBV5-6	TGTGCCAGCAGCTTGGACACCGACTATGGCTACACCTTC	CASSLDTDYGYTF
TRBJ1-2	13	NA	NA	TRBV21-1	TGTGCCATCAACAAGAAAATGGTCTATGGCTACACCTTC	CAINKKMVYGYTF
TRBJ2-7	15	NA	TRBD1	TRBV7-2	TGTGCCAGCAGCTCTACGACAGGGGGAGTGGACGAGCAGTACTTC	CASSSTTGGVDEQYF
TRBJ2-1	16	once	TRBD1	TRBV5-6	TGTGCCAGCAGCTTCGGCCGGGACAGTCGGTTTTATGAGCAGTTCTTC	CASSFGRDSRFYEQFF
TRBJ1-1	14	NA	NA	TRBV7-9	TGTGCCAGCAGCGCTAGACAGGTGAACACTGAAGCTTTCTTT	CASSARQVNTEAFF
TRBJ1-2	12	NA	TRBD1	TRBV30	TGTGCCTGTACAGGGGAGAACGATGGCTACACCTTC	CACTGENDGYTF
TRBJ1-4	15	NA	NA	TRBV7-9	TGTGCCAGCAGCACTGAGGATACTAGGGGGGAAAAACTGTTTTTT	CASSTEDTRGEKLFF
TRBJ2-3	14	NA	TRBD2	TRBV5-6	TGTGCCTCGAGCGGGACGGGGACTACAGATACGCAGTATTTT	CASSGTGTTDTQYF
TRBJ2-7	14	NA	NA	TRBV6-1	TGTGCCAGCTGTAGCCGGGACGGCTCCTACGAGCAGTACTTC	CASCSRDGSYEQYF
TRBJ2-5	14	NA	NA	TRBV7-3	TGTGCCAGCAGCTCGTCCGGGTCCAAGGAGACCCAGTACTTC	CASSSSGSKETQYF
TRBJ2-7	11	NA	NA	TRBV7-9	TGTGCCAGCAGCCGAGATTGGGAGCAGTACTTC	CASSRDWEQYF
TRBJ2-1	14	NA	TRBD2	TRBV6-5	TGTGCCAGCAGTCCCGGGACTAGCGGTTATGAGCAGTTCTTC	CASSPGTSGYEQFF
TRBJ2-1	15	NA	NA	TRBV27	TGTGCCAGCAGTTTTGGGCCAACTATAGTCGATGAGCAGTTCTTC	CASSFGPTIVDEQFF
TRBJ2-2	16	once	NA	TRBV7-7	TGTGCTAGCAGCCGACAGGTGGAATCGAACACCGGGGAGCTGTTTTTT	CASSRQVESNTGELFF
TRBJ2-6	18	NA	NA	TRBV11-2	TGTGCCAGCAGCATAAGGGACCCACATGGCTTTGGGGCCAACGTCCTGACTTTC	CASSIRDPHGFGANVLTF
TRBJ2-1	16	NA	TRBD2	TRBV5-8	TGTGCCAGCAGCTTGGGGGGACTAGCGGGCTCGGATGAGCAGTTCTTC	CASSLGGLAGSDEQFF
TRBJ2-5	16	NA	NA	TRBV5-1	TGCGCCAGCAGCTTGTGGTCCAGCGGGTACCAAGAGACCCAGTACTTC	CASSLWSSGYQETQYF
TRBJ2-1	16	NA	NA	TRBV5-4	TGTGCCAGCAGCCCCCGCGGGTCTAGCTCCTACAATGAGCAGTTCTTC	CASSPRGSSSYNEQFF
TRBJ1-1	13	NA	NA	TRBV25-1	TGTGCCAGCAGTAAGACCGACAGGACTGAAGCTTTCTTT	CASSKTDRTEAFF
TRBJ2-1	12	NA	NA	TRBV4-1	TGCGCCAGCAGCCAAGACTTCAAGAAGCAGTTCTTC	CASSQDFKKQFF
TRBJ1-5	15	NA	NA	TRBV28	TGTGCCAGCAGGGGGTGGGGGCATAGCAATCAGCCCCAGCATTTT	CASRGWGHSNQPQHF
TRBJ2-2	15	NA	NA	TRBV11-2	TGTGCCAGCAGCTTAGGTGGACATTCCACCGGGGAGCTGTTTTTT	CASSLGGHSTGELFF
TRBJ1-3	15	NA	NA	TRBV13	TGTGCCAGCAGCTTAGACACGGAGCGGGGAAACACCATATATTTT	CASSLDTERGNTIYF
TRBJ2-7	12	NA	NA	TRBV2	TGTGCCAGCAGTGAAAATCCTTACGAGCAGTACTTC	CASSENPYEQYF
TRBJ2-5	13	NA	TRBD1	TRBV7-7	TGTGCTAGCAGTCGTGACAGGGTTGAGACCCAGTACTTC	CASSRDRVETQYF
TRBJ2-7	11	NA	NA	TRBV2	TGTGCCAGCACCCAGAGAGACGAGCAGTACTTC	CASTQRDEQYF
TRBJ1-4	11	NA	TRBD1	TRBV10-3	TGTGCCACTGGGACAGTTGAAAAACTGTTTTTT	CATGTVEKLFF
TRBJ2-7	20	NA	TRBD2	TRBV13	TGTGCCAGCAGCTTGGTCGCGGGACAGGGGACTAGCGGGAGGCCCTACGAGCAGTACTTC	CASSLVAGQGTSGRPYEQYF
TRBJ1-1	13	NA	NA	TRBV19	TGTGCCAGTAGTTTTAGGGGGACCACTGAAGCTTTCTTT	CASSFRGTTEAFF
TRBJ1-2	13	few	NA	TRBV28	TGTGCCAGCAGACCGCACAGGGAGCGGGGCTACACCTTC	CASRPHRERGYTF
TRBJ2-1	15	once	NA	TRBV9	TGTGCCAGCAGCTCGGAAGCGGCCTCCTACAATGAGCAGTTCTTC	CASSSEAASYNEQFF
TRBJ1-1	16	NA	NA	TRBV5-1	TGCGCCAGCAGCTTGAATCGTCAGGGGCAGGGCACTGAAGCTTTCTTT	CASSLNRQGQGTEAFF
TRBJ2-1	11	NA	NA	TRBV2	TGTGCCAGCAGTACGGAACTTGAGCAGTTCTTC	CASSTELEQFF
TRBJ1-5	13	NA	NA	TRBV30	TGTGCCTGCCAGAAGCAGGGGAATCAGCCCCAGCATTTT	CACQKQGNQPQHF
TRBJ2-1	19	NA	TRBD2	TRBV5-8	TGTGCCAGCAGACCCGCGGGACTAGCGGGAGGTACTTCGTACAATGAGCAGTTCTTC	CASRPAGLAGGTSYNEQFF
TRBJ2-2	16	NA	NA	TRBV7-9	TGTGCCAGCAGCTTTAGTCAAGGGGGTAACACCGGGGAGCTGTTTTTT	CASSFSQGGNTGELFF
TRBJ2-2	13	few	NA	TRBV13	TGTGCCAGCAGGGGGGGATTCACCGGGGAGCTGTTTTTT	CASRGGFTGELFF